These T cell receptor beta chains were read from a single sample in a study of chemoradiotherapy in HPV16-positive cancers. The protocol was immunoSEQ multiplex PCR, while the TCRdb copy is restricted to in-frame clones and leaves out a portion. The sample holds under 35,000 clones, about 93% seen once. Specimen: blood, collected from a patient who underwent chemoradiotherapy. All receptors derive from a human donor with HPV-associated anogenital cancer. Both conserved end residues are part of each CDR3. D genes are given only for firm matches. Clone size appears in some rows only: once, few, many, or a class for an expanded clone.

V	J	D	size	DNA	CDR3
TRBV11-2	TRBJ2-7	-	-	TGTGCCAGCAGCTTAGAAGGGTCTAGCACCTACGAGCAGTACTTC	CASSLEGSSTYEQYF
TRBV5-1	TRBJ1-1	-	once	TGCGCCAGCAGCTTGGCGGGGGGGGGCACTGAAGCTTTCTTT	CASSLAGGGTEAFF
TRBV6-1	TRBJ2-3	-	-	TGTGCCAGCAGTGGGGACTGGACTAGCACAGATACGCAGTATTTT	CASSGDWTSTDTQYF
TRBV7-9	TRBJ1-2	TRBD1	-	TGTGCCAGCAGCTCCGCCGGGACAGGGAACTATGGCTACACCTTC	CASSSAGTGNYGYTF
TRBV7-2	TRBJ1-2	TRBD1	-	TGTGCCAGCAGCCCCAGGGGGCCGGGCTATGGCTACACCTTC	CASSPRGPGYGYTF
TRBV10-3	TRBJ1-2	-	-	TGTGCCATCAGGCCTCCCCTTGGAGGGGATGAGAATGGCTACACCTTC	CAIRPPLGGDENGYTF
TRBV7-2	TRBJ2-7	TRBD2	-	TGTGCCAGCAGCTTAGGCGGTCTAGCGGGAGGGAACCCCTACGAGCAGTACTTC	CASSLGGLAGGNPYEQYF
TRBV7-9	TRBJ2-5	-	-	TGTGCCAGCAGCTTAAGGCCCGCATTAAGACAGGACACGCAAGAGACCCAGTACTTC	CASSLRPALRQDTQETQYF
TRBV2	TRBJ1-5	-	once	TGTGCCAGCAGTGATGAGTGGGAGGGGCGGACGGATCAGCCCCAGCATTTT	CASSDEWEGRTDQPQHF
TRBV5-1	TRBJ2-5	TRBD1	-	TGCGCCAGCAGCTTCTCAGGGGGCCGAGGGGAGACCCAGTACTTC	CASSFSGGRGETQYF
TRBV28	TRBJ2-7	-	-	TGTGCCAGCCGGCGTCCCGCACCCTCCTACGAGCAGTACTTC	CASRRPAPSYEQYF
TRBV14	TRBJ2-2	-	-	TGTGCCAGCAGCCAAACCGCAGTAAACACCGGGGAGCTGTTTTTT	CASSQTAVNTGELFF
TRBV5-4	TRBJ1-6	-	-	TGTGCCAGCAGCTACGGCGGCAATTCACCCCTCCACTTT	CASSYGGNSPLHF
TRBV6-6	TRBJ2-1	TRBD1	-	TGTGCCAGCAGGACAGGGGGCGATGAGCAGTTCTTC	CASRTGGDEQFF
TRBV9	TRBJ2-7	-	-	TGTGCCAGCAGCGTAGGTGTCTACCGGATCTACGAGCAGTACTTC	CASSVGVYRIYEQYF
TRBV19	TRBJ2-1	-	-	TGTGCCAGTTCGACCTACAATGAGCAGTTCTTC	CASSTYNEQFF
TRBV29-1	TRBJ2-3	TRBD1	once	TGCAGCGCCATCGTAGGACAGGGAGATGCGTATTTT	CSAIVGQGDAYF
TRBV2	TRBJ1-1	-	-	TGTGCCAGCAAGGTGAACACTGAAGCTTTCTTT	CASKVNTEAFF
TRBV5-1	TRBJ2-3	-	-	TGCGCCAGCAGCTTAGCTGGTACGGCAGATACGCAGTATTTT	CASSLAGTADTQYF
TRBV6-1	TRBJ1-4	-	once	TGTGCCAGCATCGGACGGGCGCGGGTGGGTGGAAAACTGTTTTTT	CASIGRARVGGKLFF
TRBV7-7	TRBJ2-5	-	-	TGTGCCAGCAGCCGATTCCAAGAGACCCAGTACTTC	CASSRFQETQYF
TRBV7-2	TRBJ1-1	-	-	TGTGCCAGCAGCACCCTGAACACTGAAGCTTTCTTT	CASSTLNTEAFF
TRBV27	TRBJ2-2	TRBD2	-	TGTGCCAGCAGTTGGGTGGGGATGGAGCGGGGTAACACCGGGGAGCTGTTTTTT	CASSWVGMERGNTGELFF
TRBV6-5	TRBJ2-1	-	-	TGTGCCAGCAGTTACTTAGCCCCCTTGGGCAATGAGCAGTTCTTC	CASSYLAPLGNEQFF
TRBV15	TRBJ2-3	-	-	TGTGCCACCAGCAGAGTGGGGGGCTTCACAGATACGCAGTATTTT	CATSRVGGFTDTQYF
TRBV15	TRBJ2-3	TRBD1	-	TGTGCCACCAGCAGAGATACAGGGGACGGTACGCAGTATTTT	CATSRDTGDGTQYF